These 16 T cell receptor beta chains came from one sample sequenced in a study of beta chain features in type 1 diabetes. Findings and limits, study-wide: Type 1 diabetes patients showed a moderate but significant shortening of TCRB CDR3s in all four CD4+ subsets.

The whole isolated RNA underwent reverse transcription, so sequencing captured expressed TCRB transcripts. Assay: immunoSEQ multiplex PCR; the TCRdb copy retains only in-frame clones and omits some. The data contain 550,000 to 850,000 clones, around 15% of them singletons. Which antigens these TCRs recognize remains unknown. Input material: naive CD4+ T cells from blood. The receptors here all came from a young man with type 1 diabetes.

In this sample, this clone turned up a few times. The chain couples TRBV7-9 to TRBJ1-1; D ambiguous. CDR3 length equals 12 residues. The V end was cut by 5 bases, the J end by 4 bases, with 8 bases between. Germline V gene data show CDR1 as SEHNR and CDR2 as FQNEAQ (reference sequence). CDR3 protein: CASSLWGTEAFF. CDR3 nucleotides: TGTGCCAGCAGCCTCTGGGGCACTGAAGCTTTCTTT.

This clone showed up just a few times. The gene calls are TRBV5-1 and TRBJ1-2; D not resolved. Trimming stripped 0 bases from V and 7 bases from J, with 13 bases between. The CDR3 contains 14 residues. Germline values: CDR1 SGHRS, CDR2 YFSETQ. DNA for the CDR3: TGCGCCAGCAGCTTGGAAGGCCAGATTGGTGGCTACACCTTC. Encoded protein: CASSLEGQIGGYTF.

The chain carries TRBV30 and TRBJ1-6; D is possibly TRBD1 (6 bases). From germline, CDR1 is GTSNPN and CDR2 SVGIG (reference sequence). The CDR3 contains 13 residues. Between the trimmed V and J ends, which lost 1 base and 10 bases, there was a span of 11 bases. In DNA, the CDR3 is TGTGCCTGGAGTGGACAGGATGGGTCACCCCTCCACTTT. Protein sequence: CAWSGQDGSPLHF.

This clone was recorded a few times. The chain carries TRBV13 and TRBJ1-2, with a weak D call TRBD1 (5 bases). The CDR3 extends over 13 amino acids. Germline V gene lookup returns CDR1 PRHDT and CDR2 FYEKMQ (reference sequence). V lost 7 bases to trimming and J lost 4 bases, with 13 bases between them. CDR3 nucleotide sequence: TGTGCCAGCACCCCCAAGGGACGCTATGGCTACACCTTC. Encoded protein: CASTPKGRYGYTF.

A few counts support this clone. V is TRBV10-3 and J is TRBJ2-1; 7 bases match TRBD2. Germline lookup yields CDR1 ENHRY and CDR2 SYGVKD. Unmatched junction bases numbered 6, after V lost 9 bases and J lost 1 base. CDR3 length: 14 residues. CDR3 region: CAMRGGESYNEQFF. In DNA, the CDR3 is TGTGCCATGAGGGGAGGGGAGTCCTACAATGAGCAGTTCTTC.

This chain connects TRBV11-2 to TRBJ1-2; TRBD1 might be the D (5 bases). The CDR3 runs to 14 residues. V lost 5 bases and J lost 3, with 13 bases in between. The V gene's germline CDR1 is SGHAT and CDR2 FQNNGV. The DNA of the CDR3 is TGTGCCAGCAGCGCCCGAGGGGTGGACTATGGCTACACCTTC. The encoded protein is CASSARGVDYGYTF.

This clone came up a few times. The V call is TRBV10-3, the J call TRBJ1-1; no clear D gene. Germline loops: CDR1 ENHRY, CDR2 SYGVKD. The CDR3 totals 12 residues. Trimming took off 6 bases at V and 7 bases at J, with 12 bases between the two ends. In DNA form, the CDR3 reads TGTGCCATCAGAGACGGGCAAAATGAAGCTTTCTTT. It is translated as CAIRDGQNEAFF.

This clone was seen a handful of times. The chain couples TRBV19 to TRBJ2-6, with 7 bases aligning to TRBD1. From germline, CDR1 is LNHDA and CDR2 SQIVND (reference sequence). CDR3 length: 19 amino acids. V shed 4 bases and J 0 bases; nucleotides not matched to a gene: 12. The CDR3 nucleotides read TGTGCCAGTAGTACCGCCCGGACAGGAGCACTCTCTGGGGCCAACGTCCTGACTTTC. Its translation is CASSTARTGALSGANVLTF. Variable domain in full (rest from reference TRBV19 and TRBJ2-6): DGGITQSPKYLFRKEGQNVTLSCEQNLNHDAMYWYRQDPGQGLRLIYYSQIVNDFQKGDIAEGYSVSREKKESFPLTVTSAQKNPTAFYLCASSTARTGALSGANVLTFGAGSRLTVL.

This chain uses TRBV29-1 with TRBJ2-1; D gene ambiguous. The V end lost 7 bases, the J end lost 5 bases, and 15 bases lay between the germline ends. The length of the CDR3 is 13 residues. Per the germline V gene, CDR1 is SQVTM and CDR2 is ANQGSEA. Written as DNA, the CDR3 is TGCAGCGCCACGACACCACGCCACAATGAGCAGTTCTTC. Protein product: CSATTPRHNEQFF.

The chain carries TRBV19 and TRBJ2-6; D uncertain. The V gene's germline CDR1 is LNHDA and CDR2 SQIVND (reference sequence). V lost 8 bases to trimming and J lost 2 bases, with 7 bases between them. This CDR3 has 13 amino acids. CDR3 region: CASSQTGANVLTF. The CDR3, as DNA: TGTGCCAGTTCCCAAACTGGGGCCAACGTCCTGACTTTC.

For this clone: Distinct nucleotide sequences in the sample also encode this CDR3. The J gene is TRBJ2-5, the V gene TRBV5-1, with D possibly being TRBD1 (6 bases). Trimming took off 5 bases at V and 2 bases at J, with 13 bases between the two ends. CDR1 and CDR2 from the germline V gene are SGHRS and YFSETQ. This CDR3 is 14 amino acids long. The chain's CDR3 is CASSLTGQQETQYF. CDR3 sequence (DNA): TGCGCCAGCAGTTTGACCGGACAGCAAGAGACCCAGTACTTC.

The chain has TRBV4-1 and TRBJ1-1; TRBD1 might be the D (5 bases). This CDR3 spans 15 amino acids. Deletions cut 3 bases from V and 3 bases from J, with 14 bases between. CDR1 MGHRA and CDR2 YSYEKL come from the germline V gene. CDR3 nucleotides: TGCGCCAGCAGCCACCCCTCCGGGGCTTACACTGAAGCTTTCTTT. It translates to CASSHPSGAYTEAFF.

The sample holds a few counts of this clone. The chain combines TRBV10-3 with TRBJ1-5, with 9 bases that match TRBD1. The CDR3 has 14 residues. Trimming cost V 5 bases and J 5 bases; bases outside gene matches: 4. Per germline, CDR1 ENHRY and CDR2 SYGVKD. CDR3 loop: CAISRTGADQPQHF. The DNA for the CDR3 is TGTGCCATCAGTAGGACAGGGGCTGATCAGCCCCAGCATTTT.

This clone occurred a few times. The CDR3 nucleotides read TGTGCCAGCAGGCAGGTTTATGGCTACACCTTC. This codes for CASRQVYGYTF. The chain links TRBV2 to TRBJ1-2; no firm D call. The CDR3 is made up of 11 amino acids. In germline, CDR1 is SNHLY, CDR2 FYNNEI. The V end was cut by 6 bases, the J end by 5 bases, with 7 bases between.

This rearrangement joins TRBV18 to TRBJ1-4; 7 bases agree with TRBD1. This CDR3 has 14 residues. Trimming at V came to 6 bases and at J to 5 bases, leaving 6 bases not matched to a gene. Germline assignment: CDR1 KGHSH and CDR2 LQKENI. The CDR3 is CASSTGNLNEKLFF. The CDR3 DNA reads as TGTGCCAGCTCGACAGGGAATTTAAATGAAAAACTGTTTTTT.

Only a few counts were recorded for this clone. The chain carries TRBV7-9 and TRBJ1-2; D not resolved. The germline V gene encodes CDR1 SEHNR and CDR2 FQNEAQ (reference sequence). The ends were cut back, 4 bases at V and 2 bases at J, with 8 bases in the middle. This CDR3 comprises 13 residues. CDR3 DNA: TGTGCCAGCAGCTCCAACGTGAACTATGGCTACACCTTC. Protein product: CASSSNVNYGYTF.